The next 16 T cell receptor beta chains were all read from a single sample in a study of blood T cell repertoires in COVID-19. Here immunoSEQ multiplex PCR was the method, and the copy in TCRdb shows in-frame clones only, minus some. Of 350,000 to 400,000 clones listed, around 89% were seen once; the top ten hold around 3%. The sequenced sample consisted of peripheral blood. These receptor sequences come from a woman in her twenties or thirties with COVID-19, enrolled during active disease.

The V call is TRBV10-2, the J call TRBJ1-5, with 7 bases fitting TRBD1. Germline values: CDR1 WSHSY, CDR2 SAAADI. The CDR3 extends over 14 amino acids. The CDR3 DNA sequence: TGCGCTGATCCTTCGGGACAGTCAAATCAGCCCCAGCATTTT. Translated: CADPSGQSNQPQHF.

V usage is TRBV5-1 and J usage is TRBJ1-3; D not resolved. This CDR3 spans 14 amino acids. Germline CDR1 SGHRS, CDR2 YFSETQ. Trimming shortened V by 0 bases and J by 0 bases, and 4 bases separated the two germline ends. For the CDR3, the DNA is TGCGCCAGCAGCTTGGAGAGCTCTGGAAACACCATATATTTT. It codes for CASSLESSGNTIYF.

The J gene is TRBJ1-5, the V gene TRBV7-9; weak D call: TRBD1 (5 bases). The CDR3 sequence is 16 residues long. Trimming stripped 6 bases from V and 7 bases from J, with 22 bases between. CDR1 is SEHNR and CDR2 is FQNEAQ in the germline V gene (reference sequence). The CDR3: CASSIAGGGKLQPQHF. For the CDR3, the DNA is TGTGCCAGCAGTATTGCCGGGGGGGGAAAACTCCAGCCCCAGCATTTT.

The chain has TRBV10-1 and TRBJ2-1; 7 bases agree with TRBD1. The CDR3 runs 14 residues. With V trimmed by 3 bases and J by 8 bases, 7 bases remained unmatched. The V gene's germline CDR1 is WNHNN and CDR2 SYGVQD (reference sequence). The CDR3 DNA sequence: TGCGCCAGCAGTGATCCTGACAGGGTAGATGAGCAGTTCTTC. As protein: CASSDPDRVDEQFF.

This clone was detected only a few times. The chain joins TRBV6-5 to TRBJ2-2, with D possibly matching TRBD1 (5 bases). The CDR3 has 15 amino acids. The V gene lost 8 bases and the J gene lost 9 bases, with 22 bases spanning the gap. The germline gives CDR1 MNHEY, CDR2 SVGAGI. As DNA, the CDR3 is TGTGCCAGCCTCCCCAGGACACCGGCGTCCCGGGAGCTGTTTTTT. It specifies CASLPRTPASRELFF.

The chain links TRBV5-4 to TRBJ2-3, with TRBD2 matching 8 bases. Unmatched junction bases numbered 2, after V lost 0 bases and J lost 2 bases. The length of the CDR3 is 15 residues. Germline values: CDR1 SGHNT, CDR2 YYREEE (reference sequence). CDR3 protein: CASSLAGGVTDTQYF. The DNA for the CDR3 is TGTGCCAGCAGCTTGGCCGGGGGGGTCACAGATACGCAGTATTTT.

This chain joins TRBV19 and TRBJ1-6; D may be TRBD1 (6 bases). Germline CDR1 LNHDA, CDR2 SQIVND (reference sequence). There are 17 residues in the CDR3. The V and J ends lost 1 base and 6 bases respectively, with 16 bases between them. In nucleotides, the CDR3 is TGTGCCAGTAGTATAGCCCCCGGACAGCTACTTAATTCACCCCTCCACTTT. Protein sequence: CASSIAPGQLLNSPLHF.

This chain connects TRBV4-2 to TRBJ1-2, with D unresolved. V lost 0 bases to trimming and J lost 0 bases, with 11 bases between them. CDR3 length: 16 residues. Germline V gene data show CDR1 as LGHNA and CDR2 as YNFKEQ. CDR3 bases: TGTGCCAGCAGCCAAGAACTGCGGGTCCCTAACTATGGCTACACCTTC. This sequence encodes CASSQELRVPNYGYTF.

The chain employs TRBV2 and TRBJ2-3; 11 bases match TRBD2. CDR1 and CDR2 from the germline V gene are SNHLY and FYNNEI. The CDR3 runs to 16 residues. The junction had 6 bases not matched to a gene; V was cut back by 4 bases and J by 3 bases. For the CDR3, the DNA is TGTGCCAGCAGTGCCGCAATAGCGGGGGGGACAGATACGCAGTATTTT. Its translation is CASSAAIAGGTDTQYF.

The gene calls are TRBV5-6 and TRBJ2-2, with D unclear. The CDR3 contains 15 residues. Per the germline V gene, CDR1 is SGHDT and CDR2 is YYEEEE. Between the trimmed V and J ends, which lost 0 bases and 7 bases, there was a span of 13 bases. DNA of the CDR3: TGTGCCAGCAGCTTGGTGTCACCAGGATTCGGGGAGCTGTTTTTT. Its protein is CASSLVSPGFGELFF.

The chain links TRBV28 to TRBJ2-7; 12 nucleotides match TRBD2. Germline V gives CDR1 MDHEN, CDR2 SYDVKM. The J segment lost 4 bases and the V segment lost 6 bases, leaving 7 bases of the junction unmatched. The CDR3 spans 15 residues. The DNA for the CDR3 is TGTGCCAGCAGCCCTAGCGGGGGGGATGTATACGAGCAGTACTTC. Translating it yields CASSPSGGDVYEQYF.

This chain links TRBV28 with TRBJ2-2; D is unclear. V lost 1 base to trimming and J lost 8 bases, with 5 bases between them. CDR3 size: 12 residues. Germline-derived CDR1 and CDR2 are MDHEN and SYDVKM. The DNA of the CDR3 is TGTGCCAGCAGTTTATCCACTGGGGAGCTGTTTTTT. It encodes CASSLSTGELFF.

The CDR3 bases are TGTGCCAGCAGTTTACGGAGACAGGGGGCAGATACGCAGTATTTT. Residues: CASSLRRQGADTQYF. The chain recombines TRBV27 with TRBJ2-3; 9 bases line up with TRBD1. With 2 bases clipped from V and 4 bases from J, the junction kept 4 bases outside the gene matches. The CDR3 runs to 15 residues. Germline CDR1 is MNHEY and CDR2 is SMNVEV (reference sequence).

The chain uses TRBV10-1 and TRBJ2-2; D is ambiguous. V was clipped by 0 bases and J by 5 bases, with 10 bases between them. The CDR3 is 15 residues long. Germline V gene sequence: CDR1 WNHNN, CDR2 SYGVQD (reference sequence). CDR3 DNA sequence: TGCGCCAGCAGTGAGTCGGGTGCAGGTACCGGGGAGCTGTTTTTT. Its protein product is CASSESGAGTGELFF.

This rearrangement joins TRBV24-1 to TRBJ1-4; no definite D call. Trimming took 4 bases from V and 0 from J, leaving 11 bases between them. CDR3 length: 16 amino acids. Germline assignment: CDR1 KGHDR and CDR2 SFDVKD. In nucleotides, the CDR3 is TGTGCCACCAGTGAGAATGGGCCTTCAACTAATGAAAAACTGTTTTTT. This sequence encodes CATSENGPSTNEKLFF.

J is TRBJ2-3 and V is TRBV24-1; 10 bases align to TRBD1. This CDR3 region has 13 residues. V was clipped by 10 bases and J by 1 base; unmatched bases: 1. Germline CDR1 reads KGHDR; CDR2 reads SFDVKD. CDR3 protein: CATGTGGTDTQYF. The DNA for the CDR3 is TGTGCCACGGGGACAGGGGGCACAGATACGCAGTATTTT.